A single sample gave rise to the 18 T cell receptor beta chains below, sequenced in a study of vaccination effects on CD4 cells after COVID-19. Here immunoSEQ multiplex PCR was the method, and the copy in TCRdb shows in-frame clones only, minus some. This sample carries around 16,000 clones, roughly three quarters of them seen once, and the ten largest clones take around 18%. For these receptors, no antigen is known. Viral peptide pools were used in the ViraFEST assay to expand antigen-specific CD4+ T cells, and sequencing came afterward. The culture ran for roughly 10 days before CD4+ T cells were isolated. Participants each got two BNT162b2 or mRNA-1273 vaccine doses. The material sequenced was CD4+ T cells from PBMCs cultured with HCoV-NL63 spike peptides, taken after COVID-19 vaccination. These receptors were collected from a human donor who received a COVID-19 vaccine.

This rearrangement joins TRBV6-2 or TRBV6-3 to TRBJ1-2; D might be TRBD1 (6 bases). V was clipped by 2 bases and J by 0 bases, with 16 bases between them. The CDR3 has 17 amino acids. CDR1 MNHEY and CDR2 SVGEGT come from the germline V gene. CDR3 DNA sequence: TGTGCCAGCAGTTACAGCGGGGGGCGGACAGCTAACTATGGCTACACCTTC. Protein sequence: CASSYSGGRTANYGYTF.

This clone was detected a few times. The J gene is TRBJ1-5, the V gene TRBV27, with D perhaps matching TRBD1 (5 bases). CDR1 is MNHEY, CDR2 SMNVEV, per germline (reference sequence). Trimming shortened V by 6 bases and J by 4 bases, and 13 bases separated the two germline ends. The CDR3 sequence is 14 residues long. Here the CDR3 reads CASRSGEGNQPQHF. Here the CDR3 DNA reads TGTGCCAGCAGGTCGGGAGAGGGGAATCAGCCCCAGCATTTT.

This clone was recorded once. The V gene is TRBV7-9, the J gene TRBJ1-1; D gene unclear. The germline V gene encodes CDR1 SEHNR and CDR2 FQNEAQ (reference sequence). The germline V and J ends were trimmed by 1 base and 0 bases, with 15 bases remaining between them. This CDR3 is built from 17 residues. The CDR3 sequence is CASSLDPAFKLNTEAFF. The CDR3 DNA is TGTGCCAGCAGCTTAGACCCGGCCTTCAAACTGAACACTGAAGCTTTCTTT.

The CDR3 region has the DNA TGTGCCACCCGCCGGGGGGGGCCATATGGCTACACCTTC. Translated: CATRRGGPYGYTF. The V call is TRBV10-3, the J call TRBJ1-2; D may be TRBD1 (6 bases). The germline V and J ends were trimmed by 10 bases and 5 bases, with 17 bases remaining between them. Germline CDR1 reads ENHRY; CDR2 reads SYGVKD. This CDR3 is 13 amino acids long.

CDR3 in DNA: TGTGCCAGCAGTTCTAGACAGATTGGGGAAAAACTGTTTTTT. This gives the protein CASSSRQIGEKLFF. The chain recombines TRBV28 with TRBJ1-4; D perhaps matches TRBD1 (5 bases). V lost 4 bases, J lost 8 bases, and 14 bases lay in between. The germline CDR1 and CDR2 sequences are MDHEN and SYDVKM. The CDR3 is 14 amino acids.

This clone was counted a few times. The chain couples TRBV6-2 or TRBV6-3 to TRBJ1-1; 7 nucleotides align to TRBD1. J was trimmed by 1 base and V by 0 bases; bases with no gene match: 8. This CDR3 region has 17 residues. The germline gives CDR1 MNHEY, CDR2 SVGEGT. CDR3 residues: CASSYSQGGQENTEAFF. Written as DNA, the CDR3 is TGTGCCAGCAGTTACTCCCAGGGAGGACAGGAGAACACTGAAGCTTTCTTT.

This clone was seen once. This chain uses TRBV6-1 with TRBJ2-2, with TRBD2 as a possible D gene (6 bases). The germline V and J ends were trimmed by 3 bases and 4 bases, with 21 bases remaining between them. This CDR3 is 18 amino acids long. The germline CDR1 and CDR2 sequences are MNHNS and SASEGT. The CDR3 DNA reads as TGTGCCAGCAGTGATTATGGGGACTCAAGCCAACCCACCGGGGAGCTGTTTTTT. It specifies CASSDYGDSSQPTGELFF.

J is TRBJ1-1 and V is TRBV9; the D is unclear. V dropped 0 bases and J dropped 1 base, with 10 bases sitting between them. The CDR3 spans 15 residues. The germline V gene encodes CDR1 SGDLS and CDR2 YYNGEE. The CDR3, as DNA: TGTGCCAGCAGCGTAGCCCCAGAGACGAACACTGAAGCTTTCTTT. This sequence encodes CASSVAPETNTEAFF.

V is TRBV5-1 and J is TRBJ2-5, with 12 bases lining up with TRBD2. The CDR3 is 19 residues long. CDR1 and CDR2 (germline): SGHRS, YFSETQ. After removal of 1 base from V and 3 bases from J, the junction contained 13 bases not matched to a gene. The CDR3 DNA is TGCGCCAGCAGCTTGCGCCCCCTGACTAGCGGGGGAGGGGAAGAGACCCAGTACTTC. Translated: CASSLRPLTSGGGEETQYF.

This sequence joins TRBV9 and TRBJ2-3, with 7 bases fitting TRBD2. With V trimmed by 4 bases and J by 7 bases, 15 bases remained unmatched. The CDR3 length is 16 residues. Germline values: CDR1 SGDLS, CDR2 YYNGEE. CDR3 sequence: CASSPPSGTTRNTQYF. The CDR3 DNA reads as TGTGCCAGCAGCCCCCCTAGCGGAACCACCCGGAATACGCAGTATTTT.

The chain recombines TRBV28 with TRBJ2-1; TRBD2 matches at 8 bases. Germline lookup yields CDR1 MDHEN and CDR2 SYDVKM. This CDR3 is 16 amino acids long. V was pared by 2 bases and J by 4 bases, with 7 bases of the junction left unmatched. The chain's CDR3 is CASSLHGTRSYNEQFF. The CDR3 DNA sequence: TGTGCCAGCAGTTTACACGGGACTAGATCATACAATGAGCAGTTCTTC.

The V gene is TRBV3-1 (or the pseudogene TRBV3-2), the J gene TRBJ2-7, with D perhaps TRBD1 (6 bases). With 1 base removed from V and 9 bases from J, the gap between germline ends came to 13 bases. The CDR3 runs to 13 residues. Per the germline V gene, CDR1 is LGHDT and CDR2 is YNNKEL (reference sequence). As DNA, the CDR3 is TGTGCCAGCAGCCAAGTATACATGGGGGCGCAGTACTTC. It specifies CASSQVYMGAQYF.

This sequence joins TRBV7-2 and TRBJ2-7; TRBD1 aligns across 7 bases. Losses at the gene ends were 3 bases for V and 4 bases for J; bases not matched to a gene: 6. The length of the CDR3 is 14 residues. The germline gives CDR1 SGHTA, CDR2 FQGNSA. The CDR3 DNA follows: TGTGCCAGCAGCTTGGCCGGGACAGTATACGAGCAGTACTTC. It yields the protein CASSLAGTVYEQYF. The full variable domain, with the rest looked up from reference TRBV7-2 and TRBJ2-7, is GAGVSQSPSNKVTEKGKDVELRCDPISGHTALYWYRQSLGQGLEFLIYFQGNSAPDKSGLPSDRFSAERTGGSVSTLTIQRTQQEDSAVYLCASSLAGTVYEQYFGPGTRLTVT.

In this sample, this clone turned up a few times. The V and J genes are TRBV12-3 or TRBV12-4 and TRBJ1-5, with D perhaps matching TRBD1 (5 bases). The CDR3 length is 13 residues. The V and J ends lost 2 bases and 7 bases respectively, with 9 bases between them. The CDR3 loop reads CASSLSRDQPQHF. CDR3 sequence (DNA): TGTGCCAGCAGTTTATCCAGGGACCAGCCCCAGCATTTT.

This chain links TRBV5-1 with TRBJ2-1, with D uncertain. The CDR3 is 16 residues long. V lost 0 bases to trimming and J lost 0 bases, with 10 bases between them. Germline V CDR1 and CDR2: SGHRS, YFSETQ. The CDR3, as DNA: TGCGCCAGCAGCTTGGTGCCGGAGAGCTCCTACAATGAGCAGTTCTTC. Translating gives CASSLVPESSYNEQFF.

The chain links TRBV3-1 (or the pseudogene TRBV3-2) to TRBJ1-1; tentative D call: TRBD1 (6 bases). Trimming removed 0 bases at V and 8 bases at J, with 16 bases between. Germline lookup yields CDR1 LGHDT and CDR2 YNNKEL (reference sequence). The CDR3 length is 15 residues. The CDR3 spells CASSQEGGLWAEAFF. The CDR3 DNA follows: TGTGCCAGCAGCCAAGAAGGGGGGCTATGGGCAGAAGCTTTCTTT.

The chain combines TRBV9 with TRBJ2-3; TRBD2 matches 8 bases. J was trimmed by 5 bases and V by 0 bases; bases with no gene match: 11. This CDR3 has 17 amino acids. Germline V CDR1 and CDR2: SGDLS, YYNGEE. For the CDR3, the DNA is TGTGCCAGCAGCGTAGGGATGGCGGGGGGACTTAGAGATACGCAGTATTTT. Its translation: CASSVGMAGGLRDTQYF.

The chain employs TRBV4-1 and TRBJ2-1; D gene uncertain. The ends were cut back, 2 bases at V and 2 bases at J, with 19 bases in the middle. The CDR3 totals 18 residues. Germline V gives CDR1 MGHRA, CDR2 YSYEKL. CDR3 nucleotide sequence: TGCGCCAGCAGCCAACAAGAACTGGGCGGCCAAACCTACAATGAGCAGTTCTTC. Its translation: CASSQQELGGQTYNEQFF.